This TCR beta chain was retrieved from a study of shared clonotypes between healthy human individuals. Findings of the study overall: What naive subsets generally showed was a larger estimated richness than memory subsets showed. Though the depth was large, rarefaction showed that sorted-subset sequencing was incomplete.

Trimming shortened V by 3 bases and J by 2 bases, and 11 bases separated the two germline ends. The CDR3 loop spans 14 amino acids. Germline values: CDR1 MDHEN, CDR2 SYDVKM. Data came from immunoSEQ multiplex PCR; TCRdb stores just in-frame clones and leaves some out. The sample consists of about 380,000 clones, 96% of them appearing once. Comments on this clone: Its antigen remains unknown. Other DNA sequences in this sample translate to the same CDR3.

The receptor's source is a young man in good health. Sequencing was performed on memory CD8+ T cells sorted from blood. Subset reported: CD45RO+ cells pooled with CCR7-negative TemRA cells. The V gene is TRBV28, the J gene TRBJ2-7, with a weak D call TRBD2 (6 bases). CDR3 sequence (DNA): TGTGCCAGCAGTTTGGGGGGACTCACCTACGAGCAGTACTTC. Its translation: CASSLGGLTYEQYF.